This T cell receptor beta chain was obtained from a study of blood T cell repertoires in COVID-19. Across the whole study: Specimens from acute and convalescent COVID-19 originated in the United States, Italy and Spain. The cDNA or gDNA used as material had been derived from T cells, B-cell-depleted T cells, or PBMCs.

Original methodology: Using reference gene primer amplification, nucleated cell counts were estimated. Sequenced by immunoSEQ multiplex PCR; TCRdb stores in-frame clones only, minus some. V, J and clone size are those of that table, while D and trimming were read from the DNA. The sample lists approximately 150,000 clones; about four fifths were seen once. The length of the CDR3 is 14 residues. The ends were cut back, 2 bases at V and 0 bases at J, with 5 bases in the middle. Germline assignment: CDR1 SGHNT and CDR2 YENEEA. This clonotype originated in a human donor in a cohort sampled during active COVID-19. Sample: peripheral blood. The chain couples TRBV11-3 to TRBJ2-1; the D gene is possibly TRBD1 (5 bases). The CDR3: CASSLQGSYNEQFF. CDR3 sequence (DNA): TGTGCCAGCAGCTTACAGGGCTCCTACAATGAGCAGTTCTTC.